This TCR beta chain was identified in a study of OX40 agonist ivuxolimab in advanced cancers. Background on the study: Partial responses were observed in three patients, of whom one had hepatocellular carcinoma and two had cutaneous melanoma.

Systemic immunosuppression or autoimmune disease history was grounds to exclude patients. Study outcomes and limitations: Clonal expansion was seen in CD4+ and CD8+ blood T cells by week 6 at 0.1 to 3.0 mg/kg. Expanded clones were, on average, more numerous among CD8+ T cells than CD4+.

This CDR3 is built from 14 residues. Germline-derived CDR1 and CDR2 are MNHNY and SVGAGI (reference sequence). This clone was recorded once. Its antigen is currently unknown. The junction does not match germline at one end; this may be a read error. Generated by immunoSEQ multiplex PCR, the TCRdb table keeps only in-frame clones and is missing some. The sample consists of approximately 40,000 clones, around nine tenths of them appearing once. J is TRBJ2-7 and V is TRBV6-6, with TRBD1 as a possible D gene (5 bases). The material sequenced was CD4+ or CD8+ T cells sorted from blood, taken in a trial of the OX40 agonist ivuxolimab. This receptor was obtained from an adult with an advanced solid tumor such as melanoma, head and neck, liver or kidney cancer. The CDR3 DNA is TGTGCCATCAGTACCGACAGAGACATAGCCGAGCAGTACTTC. This sequence encodes CAISTDRDIAEQYF.